These T cell receptor beta chains were read from a single sample in a study of T cell repertoires in cytomegalovirus infection. TCRdb independently ran MiXCR on the reads; one entry per CDR3 protein. The table lists about 190,000 distinct CDR3 sequences, roughly 9% of them singletons. Material for sequencing was PBMCs. The source is a human donor in good health (CMV status not recorded). Some clones in this sample may be carry-over from other donors' samples. The CDR3 runs from the conserved cysteine through the conserved F or W. Fields, in order: V gene, D gene, clone size, CDR3 protein. A D gene is named only where the DNA matches it firmly. Not every row has a clone size; where given, it reads once, few, many or a size class.

TRBV7-9 | - | few | CASSLVMDINEKLFF
TRBV2 | TRBD1 | many | CASQGQGSEAFF
TRBV28 | - | many | CASSLRGGSEKLFF
TRBV30 | TRBD2 | few | CAWSVGTSGSMETQYF
TRBV7-9 | - | few | CASSLAPGIQETQYF
TRBV2 | - | few | CASIGGDKNIQYF
TRBV6-5 | - | many | CASKPQGPQTEAFF
TRBV14 | TRBD1 | many | CASSQDPVDRVLSNEKLFF
TRBV6-2/TRBV6-3 | - | - | CASSYGTVGSGANVLTF
TRBV29-1 | TRBD1 | - | CSVVRGTTYNEQFF
TRBV12-3/TRBV12-4 | - | many | CASSSPGNTIYF
TRBV7-6 | - | many | CASSLMSGTGGDTQYF
TRBV20-1 | TRBD2 | - | CSAPSSGGALGANVLTF
TRBV18 | TRBD1 | - | CASSPQWDRNTEAFF
TRBV7-2 | TRBD1 | many | CASSLRQGAYEQYF
TRBV28 | - | many | CASRSRTGELFF
TRBV7-3 | TRBD1 | - | CASSSGTGIYNEQFF
TRBV19 | - | many | CASSKQGRPEAFF
TRBV12-3/TRBV12-4 | - | few | CASSFNSPNTEAFF
TRBV7-2 | - | many | CASSLGPRYGRTYEQYF
TRBV7-2 | - | many | CASSFNFQPQHF
TRBV7-2 | - | many | CASSLVPTNTGELFF
TRBV7-8 | - | many | CASSPGISDGYTF
TRBV7-2 | TRBD1 | many | CASSSPDRDGQPQHF
TRBV28 | TRBD1 | many | CASRADRAIGELFF
TRBV11-3 | - | - | CASSLDGWTHNEQFF
TRBV6-6 | - | few | CASSYRGEGQPQHF
TRBV6-2/TRBV6-3 | - | once | CASSSVGGGYNEQFF
TRBV7-8 | - | many | CASSLMTADTQYF
TRBV24-1 | - | many | CATSDAGENYNEQFF
TRBV4-3 | - | - | CASSQGRGWAETQYF
TRBV29-1 | - | - | CSVDPGLYGYTF